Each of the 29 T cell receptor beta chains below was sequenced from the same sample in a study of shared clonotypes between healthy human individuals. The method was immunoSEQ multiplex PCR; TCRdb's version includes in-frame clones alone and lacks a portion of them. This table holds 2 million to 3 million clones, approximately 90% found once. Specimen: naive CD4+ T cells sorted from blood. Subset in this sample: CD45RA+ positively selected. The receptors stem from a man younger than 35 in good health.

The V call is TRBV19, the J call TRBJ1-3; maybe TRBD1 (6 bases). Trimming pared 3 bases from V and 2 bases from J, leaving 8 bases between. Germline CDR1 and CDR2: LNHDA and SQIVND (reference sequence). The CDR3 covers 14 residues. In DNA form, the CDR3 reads TGTGCCAGTAGTATTCGGACAGCTGGAAACACCATATATTTT. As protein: CASSIRTAGNTIYF.

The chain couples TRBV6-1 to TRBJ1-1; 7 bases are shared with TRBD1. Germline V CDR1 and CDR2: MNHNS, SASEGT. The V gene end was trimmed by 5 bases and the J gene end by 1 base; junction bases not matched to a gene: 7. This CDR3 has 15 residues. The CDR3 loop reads CASSSGQAENTEAFF. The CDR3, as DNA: TGTGCCAGCAGTTCAGGACAGGCCGAGAACACTGAAGCTTTCTTT.

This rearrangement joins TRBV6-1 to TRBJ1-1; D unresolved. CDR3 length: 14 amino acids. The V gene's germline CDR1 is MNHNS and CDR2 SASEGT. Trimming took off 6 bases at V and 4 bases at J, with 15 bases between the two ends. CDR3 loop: CASRTEALSTEAFF. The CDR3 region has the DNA TGTGCCAGCAGAACAGAAGCCCTAAGCACTGAAGCTTTCTTT.

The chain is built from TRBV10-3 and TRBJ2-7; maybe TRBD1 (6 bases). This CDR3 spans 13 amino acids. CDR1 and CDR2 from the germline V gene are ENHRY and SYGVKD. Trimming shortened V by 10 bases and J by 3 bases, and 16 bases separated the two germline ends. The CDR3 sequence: CATGPQGNYEQYF. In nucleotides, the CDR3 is TGTGCCACCGGGCCTCAGGGGAACTACGAGCAGTACTTC.

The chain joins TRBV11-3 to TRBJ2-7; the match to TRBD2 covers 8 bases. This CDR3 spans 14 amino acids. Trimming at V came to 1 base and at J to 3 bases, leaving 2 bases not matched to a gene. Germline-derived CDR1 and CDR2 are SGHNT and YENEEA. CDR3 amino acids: CASSLAGGIYEQYF. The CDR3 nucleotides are TGTGCCAGCAGCTTAGCGGGGGGGATCTACGAGCAGTACTTC.

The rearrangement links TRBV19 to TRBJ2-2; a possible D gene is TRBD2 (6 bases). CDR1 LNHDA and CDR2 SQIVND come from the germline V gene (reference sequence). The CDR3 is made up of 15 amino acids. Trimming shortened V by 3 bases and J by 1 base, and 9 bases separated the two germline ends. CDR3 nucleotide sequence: TGTGCCAGTAGTATGGAGGGAAGGAACACCGGGGAGCTGTTTTTT. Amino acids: CASSMEGRNTGELFF. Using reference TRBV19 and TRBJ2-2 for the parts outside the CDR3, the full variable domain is DGGITQSPKYLFRKEGQNVTLSCEQNLNHDAMYWYRQDPGQGLRLIYYSQIVNDFQKGDIAEGYSVSREKKESFPLTVTSAQKNPTAFYLCASSMEGRNTGELFFGEGSRLTVL.

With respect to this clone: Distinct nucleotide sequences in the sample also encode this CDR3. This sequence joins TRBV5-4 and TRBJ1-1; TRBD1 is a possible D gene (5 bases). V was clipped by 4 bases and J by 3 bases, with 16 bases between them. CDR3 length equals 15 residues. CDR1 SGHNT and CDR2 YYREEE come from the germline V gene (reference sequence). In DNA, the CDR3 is TGTGCCAGCAGCCTCCCCGGGACCGGATACACTGAAGCTTTCTTT. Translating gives CASSLPGTGYTEAFF. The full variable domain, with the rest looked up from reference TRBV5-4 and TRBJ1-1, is ETGVTQSPTHLIKTRGQQVTLRCSSQSGHNTVSWYQQALGQGPQFIFQYYREEENGRGNFPPRFSGLQFPNYSSELNVNALELDDSALYLCASSLPGTGYTEAFFGQGTRLTVV.

CDR3 nucleotides: TGTGCCAGCAGCTTAGGAGTGAGGGGGTTTCGACAGGGGAGATATGGCTACACCTTC. This encodes CASSLGVRGFRQGRYGYTF. The J gene is TRBJ1-2, the V gene TRBV7-2; 8 nucleotides agree with TRBD1. The CDR3 is 19 residues long. Trimming at V came to 1 base and at J to 5 bases, leaving 18 bases not matched to a gene. CDR1 is SGHTA and CDR2 is FQGNSA in the germline V gene.

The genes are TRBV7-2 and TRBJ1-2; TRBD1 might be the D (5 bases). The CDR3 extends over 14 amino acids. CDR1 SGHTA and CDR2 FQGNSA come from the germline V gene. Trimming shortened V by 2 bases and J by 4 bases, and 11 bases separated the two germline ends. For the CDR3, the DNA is TGTGCCAGCAGCTTAAACCCAGGGAGCTATGGCTACACCTTC. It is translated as CASSLNPGSYGYTF.

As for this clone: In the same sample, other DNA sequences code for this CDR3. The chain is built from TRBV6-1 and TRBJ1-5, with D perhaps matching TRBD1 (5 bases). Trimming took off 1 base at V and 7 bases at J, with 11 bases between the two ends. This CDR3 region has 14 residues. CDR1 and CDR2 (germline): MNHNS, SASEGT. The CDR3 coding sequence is TGTGCCAGCAGTGAAGGGGACCGGGGCCAGCCCCAGCATTTT. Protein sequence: CASSEGDRGQPQHF.

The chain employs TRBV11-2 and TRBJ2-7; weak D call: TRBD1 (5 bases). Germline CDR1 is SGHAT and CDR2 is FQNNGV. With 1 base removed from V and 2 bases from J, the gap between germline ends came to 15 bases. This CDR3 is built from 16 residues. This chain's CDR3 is CASSLGWSTGAYEQYF. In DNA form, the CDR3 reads TGTGCCAGCAGCTTAGGCTGGTCTACAGGCGCCTACGAGCAGTACTTC.

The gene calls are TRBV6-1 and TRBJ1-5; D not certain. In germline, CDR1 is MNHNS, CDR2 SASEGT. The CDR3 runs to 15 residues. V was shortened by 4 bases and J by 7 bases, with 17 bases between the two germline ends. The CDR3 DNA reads TGTGCCAGCAGTGTGGGTCTGGCGGGAAGACAGCCCCAGCATTTT. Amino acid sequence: CASSVGLAGRQPQHF.

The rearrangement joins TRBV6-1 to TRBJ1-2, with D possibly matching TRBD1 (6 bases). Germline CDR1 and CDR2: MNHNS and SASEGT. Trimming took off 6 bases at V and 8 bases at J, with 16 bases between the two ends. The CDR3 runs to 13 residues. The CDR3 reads CASRIPGVSGYTF. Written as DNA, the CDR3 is TGTGCCAGCAGGATCCCAGGGGTTTCGGGCTACACCTTC.

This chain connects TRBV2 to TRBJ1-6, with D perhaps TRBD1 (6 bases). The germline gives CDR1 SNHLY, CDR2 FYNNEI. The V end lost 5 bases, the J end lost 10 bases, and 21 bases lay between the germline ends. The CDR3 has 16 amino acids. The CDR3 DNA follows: TGTGCCAGCAGTCTACTCGGGGGCTTGGGACGATCACCCCTCCACTTT. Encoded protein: CASSLLGGLGRSPLHF. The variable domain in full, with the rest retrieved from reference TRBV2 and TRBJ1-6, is EPEVTQTPSHQVTQMGQEVILRCVPISNHLYFYWYRQILGQKVEFLVSFYNNEISEKSEIFDDQFSVERPDGSNFTLKIRSTKLEDSAMYFCASSLLGGLGRSPLHFGNGTRLTVT.

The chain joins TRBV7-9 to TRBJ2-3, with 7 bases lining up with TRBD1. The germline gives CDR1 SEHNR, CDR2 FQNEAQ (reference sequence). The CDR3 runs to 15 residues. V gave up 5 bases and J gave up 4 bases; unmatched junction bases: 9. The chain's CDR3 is CASSQKGAPADTQYF. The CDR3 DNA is TGTGCCAGCAGCCAGAAGGGGGCCCCGGCAGATACGCAGTATTTT.

CDR3 protein: CASRGFAAPQETQYF. The CDR3 DNA follows: TGTGCCAGCAGAGGGTTCGCGGCCCCTCAAGAGACCCAGTACTTC. The chain recombines TRBV2 with TRBJ2-5; unclear D gene. CDR3 size: 15 residues. Trimming left V 6 bases short and J 2 bases short, with 16 bases between. The V gene's germline CDR1 is SNHLY and CDR2 FYNNEI.

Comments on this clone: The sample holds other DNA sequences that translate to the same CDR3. The CDR3 loop is CASRLAGGDTQYF. The DNA for the CDR3 is TGCGCCAGCCGCCTGGCGGGTGGGGATACGCAGTATTTT. This chain connects TRBV5-1 to TRBJ2-3, with D tentatively TRBD2 (5 bases). With 7 bases removed from V and 6 bases from J, the gap between germline ends came to 15 bases. This CDR3 is built from 13 residues. Germline loops: CDR1 SGHRS, CDR2 YFSETQ.

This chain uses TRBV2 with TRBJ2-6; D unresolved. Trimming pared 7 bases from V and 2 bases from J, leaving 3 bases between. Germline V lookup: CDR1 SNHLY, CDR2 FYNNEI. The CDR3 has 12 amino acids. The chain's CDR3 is CASTAGANVLTF. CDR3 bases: TGTGCCAGCACGGCTGGGGCCAACGTCCTGACTTTC.

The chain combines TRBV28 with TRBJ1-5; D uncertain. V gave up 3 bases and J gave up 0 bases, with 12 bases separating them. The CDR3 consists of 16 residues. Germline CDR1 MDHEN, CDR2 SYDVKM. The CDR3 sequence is CASSFSVSYSNQPQHF. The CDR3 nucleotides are TGTGCCAGCAGTTTTTCGGTGTCCTATAGCAATCAGCCCCAGCATTTT.

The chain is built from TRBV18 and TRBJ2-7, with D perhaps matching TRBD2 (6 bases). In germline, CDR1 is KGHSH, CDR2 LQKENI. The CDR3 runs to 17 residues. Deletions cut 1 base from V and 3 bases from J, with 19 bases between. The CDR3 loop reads CASSPLVSSGPYYEQYF. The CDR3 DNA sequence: TGTGCCAGCTCACCACTCGTCTCGAGCGGGCCCTACTACGAGCAGTACTTC.

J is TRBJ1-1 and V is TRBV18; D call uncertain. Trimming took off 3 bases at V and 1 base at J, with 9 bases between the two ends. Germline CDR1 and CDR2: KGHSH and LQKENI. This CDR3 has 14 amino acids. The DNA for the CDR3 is TGTGCCAGCTCACCCCCAGAACCGAACACTGAAGCTTTCTTT. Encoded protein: CASSPPEPNTEAFF.

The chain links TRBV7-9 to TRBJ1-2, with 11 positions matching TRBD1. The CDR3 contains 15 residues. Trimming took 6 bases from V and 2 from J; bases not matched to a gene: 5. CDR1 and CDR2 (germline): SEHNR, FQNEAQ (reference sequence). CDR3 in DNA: TGTGCCAGCAGGTTGGACAGGGGGCCCAACTATGGCTACACCTTC. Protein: CASRLDRGPNYGYTF.

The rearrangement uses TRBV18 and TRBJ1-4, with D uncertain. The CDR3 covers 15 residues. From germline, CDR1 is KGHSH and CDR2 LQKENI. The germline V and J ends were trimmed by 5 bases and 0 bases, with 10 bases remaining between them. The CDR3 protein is CASSNQGSTNEKLFF. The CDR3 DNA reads TGTGCCAGCTCAAATCAAGGATCAACTAATGAAAAACTGTTTTTT.

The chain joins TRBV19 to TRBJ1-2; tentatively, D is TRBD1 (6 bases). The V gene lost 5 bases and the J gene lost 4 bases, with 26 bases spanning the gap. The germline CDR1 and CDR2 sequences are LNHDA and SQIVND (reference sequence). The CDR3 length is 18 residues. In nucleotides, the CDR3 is TGTGCCAGTAGTCCCGGCCTCACTCGGGCAGGGGATTCCTATGGCTACACCTTC. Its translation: CASSPGLTRAGDSYGYTF.

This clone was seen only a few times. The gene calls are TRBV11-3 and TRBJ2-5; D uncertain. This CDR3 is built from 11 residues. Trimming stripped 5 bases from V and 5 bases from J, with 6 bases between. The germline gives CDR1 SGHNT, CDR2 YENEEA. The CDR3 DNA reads TGTGCCAGCAGCGACGGGGAGACCCAGTACTTC. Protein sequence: CASSDGETQYF.

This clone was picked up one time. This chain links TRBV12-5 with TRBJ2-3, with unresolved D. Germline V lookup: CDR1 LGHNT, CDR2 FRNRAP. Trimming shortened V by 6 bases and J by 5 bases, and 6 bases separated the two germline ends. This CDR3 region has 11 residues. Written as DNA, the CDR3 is TGTGCTAGTGGGACGAGAGATACGCAGTATTTT. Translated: CASGTRDTQYF.

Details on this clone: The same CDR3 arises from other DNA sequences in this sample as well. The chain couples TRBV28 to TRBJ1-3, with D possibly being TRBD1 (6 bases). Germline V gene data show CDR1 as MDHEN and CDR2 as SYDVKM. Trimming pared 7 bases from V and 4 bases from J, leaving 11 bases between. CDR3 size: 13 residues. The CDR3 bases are TGTGCCAGCACTTTGGGGGCAGGAAACACCATATATTTT. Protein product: CASTLGAGNTIYF.

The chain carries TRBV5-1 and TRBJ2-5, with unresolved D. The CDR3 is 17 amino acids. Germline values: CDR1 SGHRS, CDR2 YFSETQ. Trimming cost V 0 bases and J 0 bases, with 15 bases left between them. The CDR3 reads CASSLGPGSGHQETQYF. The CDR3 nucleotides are TGCGCCAGCAGCTTGGGCCCCGGGTCAGGCCACCAAGAGACCCAGTACTTC.

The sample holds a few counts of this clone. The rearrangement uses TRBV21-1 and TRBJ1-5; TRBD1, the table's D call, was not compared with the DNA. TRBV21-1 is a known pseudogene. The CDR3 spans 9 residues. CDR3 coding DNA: TGTGCCACCCTTGAGGGGGAGCATTTT. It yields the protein CATLEGEHF.